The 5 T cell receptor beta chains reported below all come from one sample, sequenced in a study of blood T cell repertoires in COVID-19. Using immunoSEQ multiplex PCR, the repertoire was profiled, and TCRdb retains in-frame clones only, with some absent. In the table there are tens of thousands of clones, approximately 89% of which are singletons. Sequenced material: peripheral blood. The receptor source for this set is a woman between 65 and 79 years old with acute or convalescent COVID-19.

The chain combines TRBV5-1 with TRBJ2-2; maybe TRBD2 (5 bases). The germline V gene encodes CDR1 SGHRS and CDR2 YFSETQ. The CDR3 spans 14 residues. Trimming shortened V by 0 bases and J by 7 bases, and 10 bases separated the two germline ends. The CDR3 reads CASSLVRESGELFF. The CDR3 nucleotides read TGCGCCAGCAGCTTGGTGAGGGAGAGCGGGGAGCTGTTTTTT.

The CDR3 loop reads CASSRQGGTEAFF. The DNA of the CDR3 is TGTGCCAGCAGCCGACAGGGGGGCACTGAAGCTTTCTTT. The chain combines TRBV7-3 with TRBJ1-1, with 9 bases fitting TRBD1. The CDR3 totals 13 residues. Germline-derived CDR1 and CDR2 are SGHTA and FQGTGA. The V and J ends lost 5 bases and 4 bases, in that order; junction bases with no gene match: 2.

The DNA of the CDR3 is TGTGCCAGCCGGGGTCGAGTAAATTCGGATACGCAGTATTTT. Amino acids: CASRGRVNSDTQYF. The chain uses TRBV2 and TRBJ2-3; possible D gene TRBD2, 5 bases. The CDR3 is made up of 14 amino acids. In germline, CDR1 is SNHLY, CDR2 FYNNEI. With 8 bases removed from V and 6 bases from J, the gap between germline ends came to 18 bases.

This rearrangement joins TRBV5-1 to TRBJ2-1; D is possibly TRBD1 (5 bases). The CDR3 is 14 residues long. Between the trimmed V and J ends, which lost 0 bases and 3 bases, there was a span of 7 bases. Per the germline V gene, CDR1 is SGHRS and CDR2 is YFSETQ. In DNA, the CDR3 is TGCGCCAGCAGCTTGGCTCAGGGCTACAATGAGCAGTTCTTC. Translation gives CASSLAQGYNEQFF.

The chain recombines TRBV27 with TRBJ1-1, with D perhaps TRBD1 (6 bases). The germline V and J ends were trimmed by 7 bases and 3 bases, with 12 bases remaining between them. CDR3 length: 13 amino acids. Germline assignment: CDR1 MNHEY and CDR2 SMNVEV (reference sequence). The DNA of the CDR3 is TGTGCCAGCAAAGGCAGGGGATACACTGAAGCTTTCTTT. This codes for CASKGRGYTEAFF.